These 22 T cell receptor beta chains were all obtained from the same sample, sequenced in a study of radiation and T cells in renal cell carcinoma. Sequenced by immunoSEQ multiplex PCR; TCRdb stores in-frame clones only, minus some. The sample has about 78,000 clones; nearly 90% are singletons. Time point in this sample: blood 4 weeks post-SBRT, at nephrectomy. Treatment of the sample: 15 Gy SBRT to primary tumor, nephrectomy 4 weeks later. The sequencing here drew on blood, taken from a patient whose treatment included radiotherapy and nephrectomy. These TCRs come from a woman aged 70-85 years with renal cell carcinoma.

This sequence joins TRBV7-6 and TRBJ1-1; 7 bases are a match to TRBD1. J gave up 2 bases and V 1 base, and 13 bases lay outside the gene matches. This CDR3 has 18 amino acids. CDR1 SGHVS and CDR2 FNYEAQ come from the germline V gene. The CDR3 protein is CASSLDTGDSWRNTEAFF. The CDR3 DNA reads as TGTGCCAGCAGCTTAGATACTGGGGACAGCTGGAGAAACACTGAAGCTTTCTTT.

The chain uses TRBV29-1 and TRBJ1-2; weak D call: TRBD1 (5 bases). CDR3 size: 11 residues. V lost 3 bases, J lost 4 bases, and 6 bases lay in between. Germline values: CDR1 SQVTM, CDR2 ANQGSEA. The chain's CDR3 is CSVEGTYGYTF. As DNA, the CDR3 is TGCAGCGTTGAGGGGACCTATGGCTACACCTTC.

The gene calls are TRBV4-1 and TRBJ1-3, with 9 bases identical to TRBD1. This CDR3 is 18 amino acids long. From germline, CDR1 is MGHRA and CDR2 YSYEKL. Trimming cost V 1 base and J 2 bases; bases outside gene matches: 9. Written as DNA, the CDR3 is TGCGCCAGCAGCCAAGTCCCGGGACAGGGACTGGCTGGAAACACCATATATTTT. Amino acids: CASSQVPGQGLAGNTIYF.

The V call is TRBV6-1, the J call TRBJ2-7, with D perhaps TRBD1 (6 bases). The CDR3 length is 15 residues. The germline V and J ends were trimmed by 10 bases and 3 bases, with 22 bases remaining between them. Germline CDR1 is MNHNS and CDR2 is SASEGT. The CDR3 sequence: CATRGRSGVLYEQYF. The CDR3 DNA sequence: TGTGCCACCAGAGGAAGGTCAGGGGTACTCTACGAGCAGTACTTC.

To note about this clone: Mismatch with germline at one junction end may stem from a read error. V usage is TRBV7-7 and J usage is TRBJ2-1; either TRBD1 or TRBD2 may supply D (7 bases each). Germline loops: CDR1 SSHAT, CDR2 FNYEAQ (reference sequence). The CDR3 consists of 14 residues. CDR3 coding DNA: TGTGCTAGCAGTCCGACAGGGACTAACAATGAGCAGTTCTTC. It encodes CASSPTGTNNEQFF.

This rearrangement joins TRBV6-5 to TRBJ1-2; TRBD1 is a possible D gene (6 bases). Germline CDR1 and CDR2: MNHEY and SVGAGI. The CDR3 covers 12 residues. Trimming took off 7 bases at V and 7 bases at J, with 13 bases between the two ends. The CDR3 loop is CASKGGSSGYTF. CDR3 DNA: TGTGCCAGCAAGGGGGGTTCTTCTGGCTACACCTTC.

The CDR3 region is CASSLENTYQETQYF. DNA of the CDR3: TGTGCCAGCAGCTTAGAAAACACCTACCAAGAGACCCAGTACTTC. The chain is built from TRBV7-2 and TRBJ2-5, with D unresolved. The CDR3 covers 15 residues. Trimming cost V 1 base and J 0 bases, with 9 bases left between them. Germline V gene lookup returns CDR1 SGHTA and CDR2 FQGNSA.

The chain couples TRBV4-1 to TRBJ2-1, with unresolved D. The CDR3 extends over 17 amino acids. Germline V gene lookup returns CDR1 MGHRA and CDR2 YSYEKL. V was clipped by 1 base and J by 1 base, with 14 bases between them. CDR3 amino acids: CASSQVDLGISYNEQFF. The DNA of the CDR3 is TGCGCCAGCAGCCAAGTGGATTTGGGGATTTCCTACAATGAGCAGTTCTTC.

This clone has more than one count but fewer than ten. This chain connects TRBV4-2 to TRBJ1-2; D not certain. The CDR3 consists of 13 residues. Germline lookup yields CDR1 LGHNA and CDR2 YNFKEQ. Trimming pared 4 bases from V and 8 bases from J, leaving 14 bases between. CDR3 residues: CASSPARDTGYTF. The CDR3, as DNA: TGTGCCAGCAGCCCGGCACGCGACACCGGCTACACCTTC.

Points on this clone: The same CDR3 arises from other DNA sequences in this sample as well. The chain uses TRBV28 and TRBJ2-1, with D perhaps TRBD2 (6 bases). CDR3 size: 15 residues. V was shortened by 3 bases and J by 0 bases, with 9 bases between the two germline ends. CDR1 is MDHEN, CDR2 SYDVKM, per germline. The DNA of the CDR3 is TGTGCCAGCAGTTTCGGAGGGAGCTCCTACAATGAGCAGTTCTTC. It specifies CASSFGGSSYNEQFF.

The CDR3 sequence is CASTAGGLGQSNQPQHF. Here the CDR3 DNA reads TGTGCCAGCACCGCAGGGGGCCTCGGGCAGAGCAATCAGCCCCAGCATTTT. The V and J genes are TRBV28 and TRBJ1-5, with 8 nucleotides matching TRBD1. This CDR3 contains 17 residues. Trimming took 7 bases from V and 1 from J; bases not matched to a gene: 12. Germline V gene sequence: CDR1 MDHEN, CDR2 SYDVKM.

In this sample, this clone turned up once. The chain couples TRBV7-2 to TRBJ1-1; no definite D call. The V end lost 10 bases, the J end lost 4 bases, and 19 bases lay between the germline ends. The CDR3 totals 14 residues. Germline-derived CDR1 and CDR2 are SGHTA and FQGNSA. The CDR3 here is CATNSRPRGTEAFF. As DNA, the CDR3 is TGTGCCACGAATTCCAGGCCTCGGGGCACTGAAGCTTTCTTT.

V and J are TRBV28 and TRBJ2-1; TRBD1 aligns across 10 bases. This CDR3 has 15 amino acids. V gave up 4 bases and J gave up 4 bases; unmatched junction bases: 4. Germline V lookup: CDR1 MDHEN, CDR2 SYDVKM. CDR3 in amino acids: CASSSRQGAYNEQFF. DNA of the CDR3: TGTGCCAGCAGTTCGCGACAGGGGGCGTACAATGAGCAGTTCTTC.

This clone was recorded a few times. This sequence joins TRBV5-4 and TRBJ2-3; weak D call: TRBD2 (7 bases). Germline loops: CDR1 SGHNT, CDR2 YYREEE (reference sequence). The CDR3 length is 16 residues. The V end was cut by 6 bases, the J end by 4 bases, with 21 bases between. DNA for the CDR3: TGTGCCAGCAAGGGGGGGCCGGGGATTTTCGCAGATACGCAGTATTTT. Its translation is CASKGGPGIFADTQYF.

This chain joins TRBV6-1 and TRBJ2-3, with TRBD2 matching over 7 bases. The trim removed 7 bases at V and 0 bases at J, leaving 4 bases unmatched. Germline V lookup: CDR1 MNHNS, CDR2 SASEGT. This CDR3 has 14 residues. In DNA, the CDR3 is TGTGCCAGCAACAGCGGGGCTAGCACAGATACGCAGTATTTT. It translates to CASNSGASTDTQYF.

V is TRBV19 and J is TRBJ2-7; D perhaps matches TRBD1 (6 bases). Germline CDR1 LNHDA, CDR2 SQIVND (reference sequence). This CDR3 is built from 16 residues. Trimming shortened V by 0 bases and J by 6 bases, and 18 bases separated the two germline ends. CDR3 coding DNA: TGTGCCAGTAGTATAGAAGGGGGACGTACCGCGGCCGAGCAGTACTTC. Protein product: CASSIEGGRTAAEQYF.

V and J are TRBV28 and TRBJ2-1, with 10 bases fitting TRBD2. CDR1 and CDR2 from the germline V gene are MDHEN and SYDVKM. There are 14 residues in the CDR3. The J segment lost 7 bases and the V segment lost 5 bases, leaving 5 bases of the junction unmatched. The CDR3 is CASSSGGARNEQFF. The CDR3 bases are TGTGCCAGCAGTAGCGGGGGGGCGCGGAATGAGCAGTTCTTC.

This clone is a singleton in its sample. The chain's CDR3 is CASSPSPGQGVVEQYF. In DNA, the CDR3 is TGTGCCAGCTCACCCTCACCGGGACAGGGGGTTGTCGAGCAGTACTTC. This sequence joins TRBV18 and TRBJ2-7, with 11 bases fitting TRBD1. The CDR3 is made up of 16 amino acids. With 3 bases clipped from V and 6 bases from J, the junction kept 10 bases outside the gene matches. Germline loops: CDR1 KGHSH, CDR2 LQKENI.

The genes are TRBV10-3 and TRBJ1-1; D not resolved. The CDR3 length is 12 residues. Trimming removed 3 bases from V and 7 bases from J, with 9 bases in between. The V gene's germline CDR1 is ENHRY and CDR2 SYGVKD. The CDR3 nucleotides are TGTGCCATCAGTGAAGAGCCAAGTGAAGCTTTCTTT. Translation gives CAISEEPSEAFF.

CDR3 sequence: CASSYTAGGPREAFF. Written as DNA, the CDR3 is TGTGCCAGCAGTTACACGGCAGGGGGCCCCCGTGAAGCTTTCTTT. The chain employs TRBV6-6 and TRBJ1-1; TRBD1 agrees at 8 bases. The CDR3 extends over 15 amino acids. Germline CDR1 reads MNHNY; CDR2 reads SVGAGI (reference sequence). With 2 bases clipped from V and 7 bases from J, the junction kept 9 bases outside the gene matches.

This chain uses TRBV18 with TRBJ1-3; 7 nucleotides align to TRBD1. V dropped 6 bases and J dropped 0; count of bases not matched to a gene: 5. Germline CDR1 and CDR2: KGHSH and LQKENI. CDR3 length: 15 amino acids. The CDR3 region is CASSPTGSSGNTIYF. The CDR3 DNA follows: TGTGCCAGCTCCCCGACAGGGAGCTCTGGAAACACCATATATTTT.

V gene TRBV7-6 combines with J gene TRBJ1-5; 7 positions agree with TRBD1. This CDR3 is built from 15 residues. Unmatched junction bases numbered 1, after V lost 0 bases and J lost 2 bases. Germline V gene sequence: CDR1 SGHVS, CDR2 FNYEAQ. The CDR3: CASSLAQGGNQPQHF. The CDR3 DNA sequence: TGTGCCAGCAGCTTAGCGCAGGGGGGCAATCAGCCCCAGCATTTT.